A selection of T cell receptor beta chains follows, all from one sample in a study of T cell responses to AZD1222 COVID-19 vaccine. This table comes from immunoSEQ multiplex PCR, and its TCRdb copy is limited to in-frame clones, with some not included. The sample has approximately 94,000 clones, around 90% seen once. This material consisted of peripheral blood, taken on day 0 of AZD1222 vaccination. Receptor source: an adult in good health. CDR3s include the opening cysteine and the closing phenylalanine or tryptophan. D genes are given only for firm matches. Clone size appears in some rows only: once, few, many, or a class for an expanded clone.

J gene	V gene	clone size	D gene	CDR3 protein	CDR3 DNA
TRBJ1-2	TRBV6-5	.	.	CASGRDYGYTF	TGTGCCAGCGGCAGGGACTATGGCTACACCTTC
TRBJ1-6	TRBV6-6	.	.	CASSLAPPRGADSPLHF	TGTGCCAGCAGTCTCGCCCCTCCGCGGGGCGCAGATTCACCCCTCCACTTT
TRBJ1-1	TRBV19	.	.	CASSKRWGPGTEAFF	TGTGCCAGTAGTAAGAGATGGGGCCCGGGGACTGAAGCTTTCTTT
TRBJ1-3	TRBV4-1	.	.	CASSQIIYWSGTIYF	TGCGCCAGCAGCCAAATAATATACTGGTCGGGCACCATATATTTT
TRBJ2-7	TRBV29-1	.	TRBD1	CSVRTGTGAYEQYF	TGCAGCGTTCGTACCGGGACAGGGGCCTACGAGCAGTACTTC
TRBJ2-2	TRBV4-1	.	TRBD2	CASSQGLLAGEGTGELFF	TGCGCCAGCAGCCAAGGATTACTAGCGGGAGAGGGGACCGGGGAGCTGTTTTTT
TRBJ2-5	TRBV7-3	.	.	CASSTGSAETQYF	TGTGCCAGCAGCACGGGGTCCGCGGAGACCCAGTACTTC
TRBJ1-6	TRBV3-1/TRBV3-2	.	TRBD1	CASSISGTGKNNSPLHF	TGTGCCAGCAGCATCTCCGGGACAGGGAAGAATAATTCACCCCTCCACTTT
TRBJ1-1	TRBV3-1/TRBV3-2	.	.	CASTRSRVNTEAFF	TGTGCCAGCACACGGAGCAGGGTTAACACTGAAGCTTTCTTT
TRBJ1-2	TRBV29-1	.	TRBD1	CSVYRGEYIGYTF	TGCAGCGTGTACAGGGGTGAATATATCGGCTACACCTTC
TRBJ1-6	TRBV6-5	.	.	CAIAGTRESPLHF	TGTGCCATTGCAGGGACCAGGGAATCACCCCTCCACTTT
TRBJ1-1	TRBV6-5	once	.	CASSYLTGNTEAFF	TGTGCCAGCAGTTACCTGACAGGGAACACTGAAGCTTTCTTT
TRBJ2-3	TRBV19	.	.	CASSIQTDTQYF	TGTGCCAGTAGTATACAAACAGATACGCAGTATTTT
TRBJ2-1	TRBV4-3	.	TRBD2	CASSQKGTSSYNEQFF	TGCGCCAGCAGCCAAAAGGGGACTAGCTCCTACAATGAGCAGTTCTTC